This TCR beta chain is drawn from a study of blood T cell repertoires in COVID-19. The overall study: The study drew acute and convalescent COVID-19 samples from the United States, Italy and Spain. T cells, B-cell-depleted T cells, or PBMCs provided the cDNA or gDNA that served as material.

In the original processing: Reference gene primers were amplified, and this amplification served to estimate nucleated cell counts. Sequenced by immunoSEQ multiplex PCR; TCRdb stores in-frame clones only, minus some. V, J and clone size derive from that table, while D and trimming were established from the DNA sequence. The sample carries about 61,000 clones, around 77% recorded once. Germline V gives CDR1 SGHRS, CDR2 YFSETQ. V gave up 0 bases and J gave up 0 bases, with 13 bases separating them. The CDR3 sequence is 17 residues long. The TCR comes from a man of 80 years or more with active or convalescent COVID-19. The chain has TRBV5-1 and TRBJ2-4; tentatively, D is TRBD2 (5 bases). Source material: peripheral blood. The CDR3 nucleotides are TGCGCCAGCAGCTTGGATGAGGCCGGGATAGCCAAAAACATTCAGTACTTC. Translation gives CASSLDEAGIAKNIQYF.